This TCR beta chain is drawn from a study of blood T cells in healthy people across ages. Study-wide results and limits: Calculation of diversity from one million T cells yielded estimates considered to be underestimates.

Primed by a sample-barcoded 5' primer and a J-beta primer mix, a second PCR proceeded for about 6 to 11 cycles. The study obtained at least 2.5 million CDR3-containing paired-end reads from every sample. TCRdb independently ran MiXCR on the 5' RACE reads; one entry per CDR3 protein. The sample shows about 1.5 million distinct CDR3 sequences, about 40% of them seen only once. The V end lost 1 base, the J end lost 3 bases, and 14 bases lay between the germline ends. Germline V gene data show CDR1 as MNHNS and CDR2 as SASEGT. The CDR3 is 16 residues long. The study recruited healthy Caucasian donors from Russia who were aged about 6 to 100. In this sample, this clonotype turned up a few times. Its antigen is currently unknown.

The receptor was isolated from a woman under 30 in good health. The specimen was blood. The V gene is TRBV6-1, the J gene TRBJ2-3, with D perhaps given as TRBD1 or TRBD2 (6 bases each). This CDR3 is CASSEGEGGRTDTQYF. The CDR3 nucleotides are TGTGCCAGCAGTGAAGGAGAAGGGGGGCGGACAGATACGCAGTATTTT.